The 5 T cell receptor beta chains reported below all come from one sample, sequenced in a study of blood T cell repertoires in COVID-19. TCRdb's table, derived via immunoSEQ multiplex PCR, lists solely in-frame clones and lacks some. Here the sample spans 200,000 to 300,000 clones, nearly 90% being singletons. The source material was peripheral blood. The receptors here all came from a young man with active or convalescent COVID-19.

The genes are TRBV30 and TRBJ2-7, with 7 bases lining up with TRBD1. J was trimmed by 8 bases and V by 1 base; bases with no gene match: 2. Germline CDR1 GTSNPN, CDR2 SVGIG (reference sequence). This CDR3 comprises 11 residues. In DNA form, the CDR3 reads TGTGCCTGGAGTGAGGGGGCGCAGCAGTACTTC. This sequence encodes CAWSEGAQQYF.

A note on this clone: Other nucleotide sequences in the sample specify the same CDR3. The V gene is TRBV30, the J gene TRBJ1-1, with D perhaps matching TRBD1 (5 bases). The CDR3 spans 11 residues. Germline loops: CDR1 GTSNPN, CDR2 SVGIG (reference sequence). The V and J ends lost 5 bases and 5 bases respectively, with 9 bases between them. The CDR3 protein is CAWRGGTEAFF. In nucleotides, the CDR3 is TGTGCCTGGCGGGGGGGGACTGAAGCTTTCTTT.

The V call is TRBV25-1, the J call TRBJ2-7; maybe TRBD2 (6 bases). CDR3 length: 17 amino acids. Germline V gene sequence: CDR1 MGHDK, CDR2 SYGVNS. With 4 bases removed from V and 0 bases from J, the gap between germline ends came to 19 bases. CDR3 amino acids: CASSGRGGEGYSYEQYF. CDR3 in DNA: TGTGCCAGCAGTGGTCGGGGAGGCGAAGGATACTCCTACGAGCAGTACTTC.

The chain carries TRBV6-5 and TRBJ2-3; the D gene is possibly TRBD1 (5 bases). CDR3 length: 15 residues. Trimming took off 8 bases at V and 1 base at J, with 16 bases between the two ends. The germline gives CDR1 MNHEY, CDR2 SVGAGI. CDR3 bases: TGTGCCAGCCTGGGATCGGGCAGGGGCACAGATACGCAGTATTTT. Translation gives CASLGSGRGTDTQYF.

The chain links TRBV7-2 to TRBJ1-2, with TRBD1 matching 7 bases. Unmatched junction bases numbered 14, after V lost 1 base and J lost 0 bases. Per germline, CDR1 SGHTA and CDR2 FQGNSA. CDR3 size: 19 residues. The CDR3: CASSLDRLPGQLANYGYTF. In DNA, the CDR3 is TGTGCCAGCAGCTTAGATAGGCTTCCGGGACAGCTAGCTAACTATGGCTACACCTTC.